Listed here are 3 T cell receptor beta chains from one sample, sequenced in a study of Ad26.COV2.S vaccination and SARS-CoV-2 variants. Indicated treatment: roughly 20 received Ad26.COV2.S at low or high dose, single or two shots; about 5 received placebo; per-sample allocation not given. Day 63 after the first injection of vaccine or placebo was the sampling time. The method was immunoSEQ multiplex PCR; TCRdb's version includes in-frame clones alone and lacks a portion of them. The sample has about 350,000 clones; about 87% are singletons. The sample in question was peripheral blood, obtained in a trial of Ad26.COV2.S vaccine versus placebo. These receptors were obtained from a person aged 18-65 years who received the Ad26.COV2.S COVID-19 vaccine or a placebo.

V gene TRBV7-2 combines with J gene TRBJ1-1; 8 positions agree with TRBD1. The CDR3 has 14 amino acids. The V and J ends lost 4 bases and 1 base, in that order; junction bases with no gene match: 2. Germline V lookup: CDR1 SGHTA, CDR2 FQGNSA. The CDR3 reads CASSSQGANTEAFF. DNA for the CDR3: TGTGCCAGCAGCTCTCAGGGGGCGAACACTGAAGCTTTCTTT.

The chain recombines TRBV2 with TRBJ2-5; 10 bases agree with TRBD2. Germline CDR1 SNHLY, CDR2 FYNNEI. The CDR3 contains 15 residues. Trimming removed 6 bases from V and 2 bases from J; junction bases left unmatched: 6. CDR3 bases: TGTGCCAGCAGCGCATTAGCGGGGGGTCAAGAGACCCAGTACTTC. This codes for CASSALAGGQETQYF.

The chain uses TRBV9 and TRBJ1-2, with a possible D match to TRBD1 (6 bases). The CDR3 extends over 15 amino acids. The V gene lost 2 bases and the J gene lost 4 bases, with 15 bases spanning the gap. Germline loops: CDR1 SGDLS, CDR2 YYNGEE. This CDR3 reads CASSVFADRSYGYTF. The DNA for the CDR3 is TGTGCCAGCAGCGTCTTTGCGGACAGATCCTATGGCTACACCTTC.